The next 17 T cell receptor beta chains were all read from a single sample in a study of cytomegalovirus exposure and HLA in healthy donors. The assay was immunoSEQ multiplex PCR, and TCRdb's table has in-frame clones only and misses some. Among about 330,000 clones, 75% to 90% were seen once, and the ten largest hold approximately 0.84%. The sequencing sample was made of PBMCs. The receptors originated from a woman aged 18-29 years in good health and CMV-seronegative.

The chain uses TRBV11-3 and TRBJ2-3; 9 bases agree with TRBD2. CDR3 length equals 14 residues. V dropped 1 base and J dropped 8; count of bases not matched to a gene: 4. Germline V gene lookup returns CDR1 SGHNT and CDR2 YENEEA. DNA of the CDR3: TGTGCCAGCAGCTTAGGTACAGCGGGAGGTACGCAGTATTTT. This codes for CASSLGTAGGTQYF.

The CDR3 nucleotides read TGTGCCAGCAGCCGCAGGGACAGGGACGGGTACACCTTC. Its translation: CASSRRDRDGYTF. The chain combines TRBV7-3 with TRBJ1-2; 9 bases are a match to TRBD1. V gave up 5 bases and J gave up 11 bases; unmatched junction bases: 9. CDR1 and CDR2 from the germline V gene are SGHTA and FQGTGA. This CDR3 has 13 residues.

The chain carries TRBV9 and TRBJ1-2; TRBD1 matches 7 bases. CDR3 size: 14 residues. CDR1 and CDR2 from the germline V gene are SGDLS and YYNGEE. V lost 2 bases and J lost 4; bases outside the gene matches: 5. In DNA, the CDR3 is TGTGCCAGCAGCGTGGAGGGGGCTCTCTATGGCTACACCTTC. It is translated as CASSVEGALYGYTF.

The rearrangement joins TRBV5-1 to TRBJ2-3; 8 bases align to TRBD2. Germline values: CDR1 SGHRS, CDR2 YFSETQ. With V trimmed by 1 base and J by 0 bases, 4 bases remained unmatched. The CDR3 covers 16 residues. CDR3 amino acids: CASSLYVAGSTDTQYF. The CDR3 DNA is TGCGCCAGCAGCTTGTATGTAGCGGGAAGCACAGATACGCAGTATTTT.

This chain's CDR3 is CASSPSGGQETQYF. The DNA for the CDR3 is TGTGCCAGCAGTCCCAGTGGAGGTCAAGAGACCCAGTACTTC. The V and J genes are TRBV27 and TRBJ2-5; perhaps TRBD2 as D (5 bases). The CDR3 runs 14 residues. Germline V lookup: CDR1 MNHEY, CDR2 SMNVEV (reference sequence). Trimming removed 5 bases from V and 2 bases from J, with 12 bases in between.

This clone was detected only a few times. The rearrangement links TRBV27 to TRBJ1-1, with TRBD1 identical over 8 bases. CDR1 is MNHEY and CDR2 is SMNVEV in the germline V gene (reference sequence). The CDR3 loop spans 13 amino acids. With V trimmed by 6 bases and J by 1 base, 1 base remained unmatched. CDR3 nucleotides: TGTGCCAGCAGCAGGGGGCAGAACACTGAAGCTTTCTTT. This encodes CASSRGQNTEAFF.

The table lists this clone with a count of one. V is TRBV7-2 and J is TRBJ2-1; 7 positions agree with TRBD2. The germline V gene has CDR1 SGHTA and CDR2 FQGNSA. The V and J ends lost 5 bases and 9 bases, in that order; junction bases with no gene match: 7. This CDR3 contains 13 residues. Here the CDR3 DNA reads TGTGCCAGCAGCCCAGGGACTATGGGTGAGCAGTTCTTC. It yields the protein CASSPGTMGEQFF.

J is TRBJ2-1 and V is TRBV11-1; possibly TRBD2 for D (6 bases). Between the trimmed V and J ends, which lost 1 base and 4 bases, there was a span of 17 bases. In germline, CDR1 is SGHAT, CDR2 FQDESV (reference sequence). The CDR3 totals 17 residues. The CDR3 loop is CASSLGGAAGKYNEQFF. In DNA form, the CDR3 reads TGTGCCAGCAGCTTAGGAGGGGCGGCGGGGAAGTACAATGAGCAGTTCTTC.

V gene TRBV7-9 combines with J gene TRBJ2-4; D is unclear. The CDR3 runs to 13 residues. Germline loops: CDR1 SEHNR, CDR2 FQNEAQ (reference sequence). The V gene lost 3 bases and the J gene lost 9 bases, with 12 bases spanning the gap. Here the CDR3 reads CASSLRSVGIQYF. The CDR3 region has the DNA TGTGCCAGCAGCTTGAGGAGTGTGGGCATTCAGTACTTC.

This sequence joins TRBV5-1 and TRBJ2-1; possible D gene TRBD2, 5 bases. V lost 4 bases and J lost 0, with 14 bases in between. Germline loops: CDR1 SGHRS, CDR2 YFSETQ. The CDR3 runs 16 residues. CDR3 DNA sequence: TGCGCCAGCAGCGGGCGGATAGGGAGCTCCTACAATGAGCAGTTCTTC. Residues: CASSGRIGSSYNEQFF.

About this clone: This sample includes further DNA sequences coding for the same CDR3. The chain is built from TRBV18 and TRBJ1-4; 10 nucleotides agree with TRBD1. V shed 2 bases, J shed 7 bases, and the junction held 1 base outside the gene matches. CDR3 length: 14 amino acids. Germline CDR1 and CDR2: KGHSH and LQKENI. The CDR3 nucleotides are TGTGCCAGCTCACCAGGACAGGGGGTTGAAAAACTGTTTTTT. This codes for CASSPGQGVEKLFF.

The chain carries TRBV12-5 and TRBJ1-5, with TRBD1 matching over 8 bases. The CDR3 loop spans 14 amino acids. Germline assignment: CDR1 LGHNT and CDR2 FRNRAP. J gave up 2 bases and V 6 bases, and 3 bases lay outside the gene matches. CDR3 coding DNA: TGTGCTAGTGGCCAGGGGGCCGGCAATCAGCCCCAGCATTTT. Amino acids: CASGQGAGNQPQHF. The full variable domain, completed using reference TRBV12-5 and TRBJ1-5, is DARVTQTPRHKVTEMGQEVTMRCQPILGHNTVFWYRQTMMQGLELLAYFRNRAPLDDSGMPKDRFSAEMPDATLATLKIQPSEPRDSAVYFCASGQGAGNQPQHFGDGTRLSIL.

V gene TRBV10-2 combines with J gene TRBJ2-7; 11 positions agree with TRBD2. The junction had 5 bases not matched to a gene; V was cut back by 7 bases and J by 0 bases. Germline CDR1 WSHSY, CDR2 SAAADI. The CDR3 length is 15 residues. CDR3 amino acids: CASNPGTSGSYEQYF. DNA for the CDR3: TGCGCCAGCAATCCCGGGACTAGCGGCTCCTACGAGCAGTACTTC.

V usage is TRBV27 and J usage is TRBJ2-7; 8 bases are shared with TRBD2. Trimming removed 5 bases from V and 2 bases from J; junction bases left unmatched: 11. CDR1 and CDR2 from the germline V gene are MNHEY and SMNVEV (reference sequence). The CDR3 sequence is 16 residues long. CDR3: CASSPSGGPTPYEQYF. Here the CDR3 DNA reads TGTGCCAGCAGTCCCTCGGGGGGGCCGACACCCTACGAGCAGTACTTC.

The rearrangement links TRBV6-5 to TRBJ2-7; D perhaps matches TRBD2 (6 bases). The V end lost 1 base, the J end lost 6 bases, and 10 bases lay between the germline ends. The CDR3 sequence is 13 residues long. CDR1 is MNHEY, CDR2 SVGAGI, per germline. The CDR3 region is CASSYLGGREQYF. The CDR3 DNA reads TGTGCCAGCAGTTACTTGGGGGGACGCGAGCAGTACTTC.

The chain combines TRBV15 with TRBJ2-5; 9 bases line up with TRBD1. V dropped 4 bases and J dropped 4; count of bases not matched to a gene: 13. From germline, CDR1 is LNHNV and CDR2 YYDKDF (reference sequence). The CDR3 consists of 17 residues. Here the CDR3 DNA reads TGTGCCACCAGCACCCAGACGGGAACAGGGGGCGGAGAGACCCAGTACTTC. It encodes CATSTQTGTGGGETQYF.

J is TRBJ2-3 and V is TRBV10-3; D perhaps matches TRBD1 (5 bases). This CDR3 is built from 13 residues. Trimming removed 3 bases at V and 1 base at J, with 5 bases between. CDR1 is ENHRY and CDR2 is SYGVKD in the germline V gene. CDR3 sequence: CAISEGGTDTQYF. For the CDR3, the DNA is TGTGCCATCAGTGAAGGGGGCACAGATACGCAGTATTTT.